This TCR beta chain was obtained from a study of Tregs in tolerant kidney transplant recipients. To note about this clone: No antigen is known for it. From the germline J gene comes the end of the CDR3, since the read stops 3 residues before it.

Germline assignment: CDR1 LNHDA and CDR2 SQIVND (reference sequence). V lost 2 bases and J 5 bases, leaving 12 bases between the germline ends. The CDR3 contains 14 residues. Overall study results and limits: Validation in larger populations is needed because few patients were studied. Donor-specific Treg expansion exceeded global Treg expansion in tolerant patients, suggesting antigen drive.

Assay: immunoSEQ multiplex PCR; the TCRdb copy retains only in-frame clones and omits some. This table lists fewer than 55,000 clones. Unstimulated regulatory T cells (CD4+CD25+CD127-), CD4+CD25- non-regulatory cells, CD4 and CD8 cells were FACS-sorted from thawed PBMCs. The chain recombines TRBV19 with TRBJ2-5, with D possibly TRBD2 on 6 matching bases. The sequence derives from a human donor who received a combined kidney and bone marrow transplant. Sequenced here: CD4+ T cells from blood, sampled before the transplant. The chain's CDR3 is CASSIFNSGETQYF. The part of the CDR3 DNA that was read is TGTGCCAGTAGTATATTTAACAGCGGGGAGACC.